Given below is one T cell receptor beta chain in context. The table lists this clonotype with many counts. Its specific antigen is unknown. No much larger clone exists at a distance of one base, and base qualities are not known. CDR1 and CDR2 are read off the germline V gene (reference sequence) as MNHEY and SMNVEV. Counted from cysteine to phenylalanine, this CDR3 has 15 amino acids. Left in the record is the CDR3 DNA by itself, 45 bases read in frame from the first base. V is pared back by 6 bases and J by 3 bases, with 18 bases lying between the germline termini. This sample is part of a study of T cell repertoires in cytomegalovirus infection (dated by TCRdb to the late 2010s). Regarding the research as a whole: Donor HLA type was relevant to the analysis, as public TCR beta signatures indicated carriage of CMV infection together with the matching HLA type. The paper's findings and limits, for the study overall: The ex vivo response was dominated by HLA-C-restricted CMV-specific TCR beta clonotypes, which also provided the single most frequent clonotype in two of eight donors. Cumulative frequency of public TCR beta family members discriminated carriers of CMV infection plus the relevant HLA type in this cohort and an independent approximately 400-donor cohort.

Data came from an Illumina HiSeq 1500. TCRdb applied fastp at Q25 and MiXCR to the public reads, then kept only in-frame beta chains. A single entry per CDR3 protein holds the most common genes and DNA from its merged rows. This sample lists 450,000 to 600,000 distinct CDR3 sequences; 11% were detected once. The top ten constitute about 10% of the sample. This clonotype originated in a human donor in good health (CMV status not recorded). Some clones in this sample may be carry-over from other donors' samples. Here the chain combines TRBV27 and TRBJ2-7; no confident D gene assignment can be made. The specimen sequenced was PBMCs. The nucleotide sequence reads TGTGCCAGCAGCCGTACTACGGTTTACAACTACGAGCAGTACTTC. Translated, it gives CASSRTTVYNYEQYF.